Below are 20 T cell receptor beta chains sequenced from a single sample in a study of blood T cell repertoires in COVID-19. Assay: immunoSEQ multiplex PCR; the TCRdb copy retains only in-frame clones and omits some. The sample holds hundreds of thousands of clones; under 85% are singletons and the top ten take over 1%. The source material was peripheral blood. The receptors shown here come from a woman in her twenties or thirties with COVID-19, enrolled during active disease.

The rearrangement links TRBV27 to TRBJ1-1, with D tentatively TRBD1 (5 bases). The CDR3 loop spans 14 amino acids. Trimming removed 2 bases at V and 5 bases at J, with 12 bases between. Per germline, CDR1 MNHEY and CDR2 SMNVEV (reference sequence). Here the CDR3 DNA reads TGTGCCAGCAGTTTAAGGGGCGCCGGGACTGAAGCTTTCTTT. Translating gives CASSLRGAGTEAFF.

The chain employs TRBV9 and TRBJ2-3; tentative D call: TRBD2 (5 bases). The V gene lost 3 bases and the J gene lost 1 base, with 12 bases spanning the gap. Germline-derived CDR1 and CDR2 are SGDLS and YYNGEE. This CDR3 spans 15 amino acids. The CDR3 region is CASSDERYRTDTQYF. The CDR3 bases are TGTGCCAGCAGCGATGAGCGGTACCGCACAGATACGCAGTATTTT.

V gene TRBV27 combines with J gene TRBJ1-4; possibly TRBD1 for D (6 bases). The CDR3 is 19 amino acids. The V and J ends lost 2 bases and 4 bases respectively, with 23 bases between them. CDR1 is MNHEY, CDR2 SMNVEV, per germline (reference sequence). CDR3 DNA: TGTGCCAGCAGTTTAAGGGGGGGTCCGATCTTAATCGGTAATGAAAAACTGTTTTTT. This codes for CASSLRGGPILIGNEKLFF.

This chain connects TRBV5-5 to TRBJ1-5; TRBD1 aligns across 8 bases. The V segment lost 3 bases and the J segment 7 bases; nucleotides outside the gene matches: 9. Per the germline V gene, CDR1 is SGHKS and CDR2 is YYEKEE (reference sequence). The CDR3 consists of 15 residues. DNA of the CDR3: TGTGCCAGCAGCTCTACTCTAACAGGGGGGCAGCCCCAGCATTTT. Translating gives CASSSTLTGGQPQHF.

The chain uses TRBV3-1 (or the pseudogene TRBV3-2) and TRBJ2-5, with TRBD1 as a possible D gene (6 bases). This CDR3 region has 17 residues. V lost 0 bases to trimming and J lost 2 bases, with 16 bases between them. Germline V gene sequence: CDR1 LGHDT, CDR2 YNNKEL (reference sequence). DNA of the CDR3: TGTGCCAGCAGCCAAGAGTCTTGGACAGCGAGACAAGAGACCCAGTACTTC. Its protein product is CASSQESWTARQETQYF.

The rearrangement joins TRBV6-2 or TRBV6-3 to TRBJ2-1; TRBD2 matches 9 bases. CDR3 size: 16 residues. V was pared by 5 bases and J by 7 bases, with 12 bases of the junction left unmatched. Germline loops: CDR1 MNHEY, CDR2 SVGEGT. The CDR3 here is CASSSTGLAGMNEQFF. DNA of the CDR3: TGTGCCAGCAGTAGCACGGGACTAGCTGGTATGAATGAGCAGTTCTTC.

CDR3 residues: CASSGLTSGRTGELFF. CDR3 in DNA: TGCGCCAGCAGCGGATTAACTAGCGGTCGGACCGGGGAGCTGTTTTTT. The rearrangement links TRBV5-1 to TRBJ2-2, with 8 bases lining up with TRBD2. The V and J ends lost 4 bases and 5 bases, in that order; junction bases with no gene match: 10. CDR3 length: 16 residues. The germline V gene has CDR1 SGHRS and CDR2 YFSETQ.

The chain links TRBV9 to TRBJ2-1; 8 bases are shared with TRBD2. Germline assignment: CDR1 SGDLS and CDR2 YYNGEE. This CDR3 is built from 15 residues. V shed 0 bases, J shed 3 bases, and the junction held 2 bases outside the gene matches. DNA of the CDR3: TGTGCCAGCAGCGTAGAGAGCGGGGGCTACAATGAGCAGTTCTTC. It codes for CASSVESGGYNEQFF.

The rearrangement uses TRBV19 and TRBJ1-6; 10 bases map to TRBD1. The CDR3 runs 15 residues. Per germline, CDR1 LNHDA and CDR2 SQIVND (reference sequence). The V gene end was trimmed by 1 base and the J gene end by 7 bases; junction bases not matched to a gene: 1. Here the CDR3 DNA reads TGTGCCAGTAGTATAGGGACAGGGGGGAATTCACCCCTCCACTTT. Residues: CASSIGTGGNSPLHF.

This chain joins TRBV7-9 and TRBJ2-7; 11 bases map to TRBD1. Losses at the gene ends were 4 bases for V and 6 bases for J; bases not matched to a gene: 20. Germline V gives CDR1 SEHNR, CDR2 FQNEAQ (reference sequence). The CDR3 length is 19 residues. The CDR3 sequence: CASSSRTGGNAGGMGEQYF. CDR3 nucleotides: TGTGCCAGCAGCTCCCGGACAGGGGGCAACGCGGGAGGAATGGGCGAGCAGTACTTC.

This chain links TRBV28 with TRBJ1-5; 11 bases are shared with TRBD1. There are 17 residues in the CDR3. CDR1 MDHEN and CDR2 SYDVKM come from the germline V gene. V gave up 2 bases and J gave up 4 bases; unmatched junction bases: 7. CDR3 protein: CASSLLFGTGGNQPQHF. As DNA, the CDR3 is TGTGCCAGCAGTTTACTTTTTGGGACAGGGGGGAATCAGCCCCAGCATTTT.

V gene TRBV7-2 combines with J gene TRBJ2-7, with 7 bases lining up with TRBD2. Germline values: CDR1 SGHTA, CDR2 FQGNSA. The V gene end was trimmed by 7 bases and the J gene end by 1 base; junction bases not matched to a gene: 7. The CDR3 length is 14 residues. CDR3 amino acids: CASTPGRGSYEQYF. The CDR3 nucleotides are TGTGCCAGCACCCCGGGGCGGGGGTCCTACGAGCAGTACTTC.

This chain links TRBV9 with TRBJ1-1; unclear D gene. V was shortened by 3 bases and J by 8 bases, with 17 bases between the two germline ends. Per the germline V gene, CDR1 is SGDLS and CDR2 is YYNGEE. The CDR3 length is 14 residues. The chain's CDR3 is CASSEIEQRVEAFF. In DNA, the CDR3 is TGTGCCAGCAGCGAGATCGAACAGCGGGTCGAAGCTTTCTTT. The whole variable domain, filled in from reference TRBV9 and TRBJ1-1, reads DSGVTQTPKHLITATGQRVTLRCSPRSGDLSVYWYQQSLDQGLQFLIQYYNGEERAKGNILERFSAQQFPDLHSELNLSSLELGDSALYFCASSEIEQRVEAFFGQGTRLTVV.

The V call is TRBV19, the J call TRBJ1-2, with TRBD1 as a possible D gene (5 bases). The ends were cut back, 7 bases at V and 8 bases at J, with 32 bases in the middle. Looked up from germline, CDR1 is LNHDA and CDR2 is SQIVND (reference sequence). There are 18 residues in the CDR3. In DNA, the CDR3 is TGTGCCAGTAAGGATCATTTCGGAATGGGGGAGGAGGTGAACGGCTACACCTTC. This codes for CASKDHFGMGEEVNGYTF.

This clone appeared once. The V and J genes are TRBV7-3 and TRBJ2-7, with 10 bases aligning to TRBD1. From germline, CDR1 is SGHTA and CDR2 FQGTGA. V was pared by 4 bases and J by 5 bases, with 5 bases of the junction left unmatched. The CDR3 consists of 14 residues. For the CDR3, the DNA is TGTGCCAGCAGCTCGACAGGGGGCAGCCACGAGCAGTACTTC. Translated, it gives CASSSTGGSHEQYF.

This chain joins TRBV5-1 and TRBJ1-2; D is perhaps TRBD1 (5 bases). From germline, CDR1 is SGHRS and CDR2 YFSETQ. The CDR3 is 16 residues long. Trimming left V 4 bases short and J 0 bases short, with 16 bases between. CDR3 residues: CASSASPTASNYGYTF. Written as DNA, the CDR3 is TGCGCCAGCAGCGCCTCCCCGACAGCCTCTAACTATGGCTACACCTTC.

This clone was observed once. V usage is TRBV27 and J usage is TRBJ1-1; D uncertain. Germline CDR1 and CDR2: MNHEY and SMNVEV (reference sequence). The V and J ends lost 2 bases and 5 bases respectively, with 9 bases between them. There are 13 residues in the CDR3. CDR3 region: CASSLGVATEAFF. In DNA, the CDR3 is TGTGCCAGCAGTTTAGGGGTAGCGACTGAAGCTTTCTTT.

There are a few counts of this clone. CDR3 DNA sequence: TGCGCCAGCAGCCAGGGGACAGGGGGCGGCGAGCAGTACTTC. Translation gives CASSQGTGGGEQYF. The chain recombines TRBV5-1 with TRBJ2-7, with TRBD1 matching over 12 bases. V trimming: 4 bases; J trimming: 6 bases; junction bases outside the gene matches: 5. CDR1 and CDR2 (germline): SGHRS, YFSETQ. The CDR3 length is 14 residues.

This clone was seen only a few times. CDR3 coding DNA: TGTGCCAGCAGCCCTACAGGGAACACTGAAGCTTTCTTT. Its translation: CASSPTGNTEAFF. This rearrangement joins TRBV7-2 to TRBJ1-1; D may be TRBD1 (5 bases). The CDR3 consists of 13 residues. Germline values: CDR1 SGHTA, CDR2 FQGNSA. Trimming pared 5 bases from V and 1 base from J, leaving 8 bases between.

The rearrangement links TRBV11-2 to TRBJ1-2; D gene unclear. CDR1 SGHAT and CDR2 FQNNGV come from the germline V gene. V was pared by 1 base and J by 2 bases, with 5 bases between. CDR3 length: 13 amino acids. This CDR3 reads CASSLVRNYGYTF. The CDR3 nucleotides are TGTGCCAGCAGCTTAGTGCGCAACTATGGCTACACCTTC.